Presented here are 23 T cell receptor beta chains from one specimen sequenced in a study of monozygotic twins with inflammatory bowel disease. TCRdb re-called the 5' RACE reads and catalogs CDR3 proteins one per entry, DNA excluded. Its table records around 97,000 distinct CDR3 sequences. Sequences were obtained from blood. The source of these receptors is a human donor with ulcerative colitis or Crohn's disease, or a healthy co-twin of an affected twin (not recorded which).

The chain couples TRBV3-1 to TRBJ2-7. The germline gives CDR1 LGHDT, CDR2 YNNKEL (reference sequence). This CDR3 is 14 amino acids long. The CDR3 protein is CASSQLGSSYEQYF.

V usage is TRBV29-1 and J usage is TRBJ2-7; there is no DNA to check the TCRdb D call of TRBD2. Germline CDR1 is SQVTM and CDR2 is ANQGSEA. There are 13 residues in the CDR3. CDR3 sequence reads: CSVAWTSVSEQYF.

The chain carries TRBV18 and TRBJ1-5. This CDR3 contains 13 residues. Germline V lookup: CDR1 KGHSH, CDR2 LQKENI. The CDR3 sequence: CASSARGNQPQHF.

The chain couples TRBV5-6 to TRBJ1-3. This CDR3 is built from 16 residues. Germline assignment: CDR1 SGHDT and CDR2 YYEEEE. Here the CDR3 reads CASSLVGSETGNTIYF.

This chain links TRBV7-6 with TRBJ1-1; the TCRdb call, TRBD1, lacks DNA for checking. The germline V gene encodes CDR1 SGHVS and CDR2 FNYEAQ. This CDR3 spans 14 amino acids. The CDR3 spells CASSHNQGAGEAFF.

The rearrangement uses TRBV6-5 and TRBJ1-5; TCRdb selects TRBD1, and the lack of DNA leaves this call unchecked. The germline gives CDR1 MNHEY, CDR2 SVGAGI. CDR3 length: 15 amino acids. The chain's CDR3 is CASSYSRGDNQPQHF.

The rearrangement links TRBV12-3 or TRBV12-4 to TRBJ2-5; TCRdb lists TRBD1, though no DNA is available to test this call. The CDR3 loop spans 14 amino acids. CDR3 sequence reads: CASSFQGRRETQYF.

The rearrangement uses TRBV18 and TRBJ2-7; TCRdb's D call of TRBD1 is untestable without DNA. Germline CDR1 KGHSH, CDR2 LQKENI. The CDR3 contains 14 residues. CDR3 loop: CASSPPQGRREQYF.

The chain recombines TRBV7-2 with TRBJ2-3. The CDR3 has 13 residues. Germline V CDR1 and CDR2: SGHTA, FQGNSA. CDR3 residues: CASSTDRTDTQYF.

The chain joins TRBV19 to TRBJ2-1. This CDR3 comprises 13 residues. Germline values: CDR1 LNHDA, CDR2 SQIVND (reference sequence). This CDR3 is CASRRATDNEQFF.

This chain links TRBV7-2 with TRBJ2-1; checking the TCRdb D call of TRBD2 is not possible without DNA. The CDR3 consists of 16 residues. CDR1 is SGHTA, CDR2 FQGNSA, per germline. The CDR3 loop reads CASSLVWGGGNNEQFF.

The CDR3 here is CASSLRGLAGGNTGELFF. The V and J genes are TRBV19 and TRBJ2-2; the D call of TRBD2 rests on TCRdb alone, since no DNA is present to check it. The CDR3 loop spans 18 amino acids. Germline loops: CDR1 LNHDA, CDR2 SQIVND (reference sequence).

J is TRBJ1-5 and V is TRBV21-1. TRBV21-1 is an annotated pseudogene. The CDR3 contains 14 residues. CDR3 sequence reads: CASRAKYSNQPQHF.

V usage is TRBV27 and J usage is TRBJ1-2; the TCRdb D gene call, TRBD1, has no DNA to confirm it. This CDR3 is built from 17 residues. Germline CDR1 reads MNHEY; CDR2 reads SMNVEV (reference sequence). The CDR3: CASRRGSGGAGNYGYTF.

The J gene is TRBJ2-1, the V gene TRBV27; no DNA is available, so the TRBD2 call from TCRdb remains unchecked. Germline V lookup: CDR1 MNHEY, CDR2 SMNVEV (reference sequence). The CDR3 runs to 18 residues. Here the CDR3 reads CASSRTSGRAGPNNEQFF.

CDR3 protein: CASSQDPRGNYGYTF. The chain links TRBV3-1 to TRBJ1-2; no DNA is available, so the TRBD1 call from TCRdb remains unchecked. The CDR3 sequence is 15 residues long. The germline gives CDR1 LGHDT, CDR2 YNNKEL (reference sequence).

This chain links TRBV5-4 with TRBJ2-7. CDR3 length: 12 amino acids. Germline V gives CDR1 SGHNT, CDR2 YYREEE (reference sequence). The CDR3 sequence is CANSLNSGEQYF.

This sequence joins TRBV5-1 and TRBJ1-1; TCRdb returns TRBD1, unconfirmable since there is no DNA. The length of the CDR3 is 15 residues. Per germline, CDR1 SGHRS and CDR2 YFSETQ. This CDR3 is CAARTGGPLDTEAFF.

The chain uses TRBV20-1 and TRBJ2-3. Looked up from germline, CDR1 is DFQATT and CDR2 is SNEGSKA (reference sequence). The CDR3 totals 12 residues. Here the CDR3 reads CSLWRGTDTQYF.

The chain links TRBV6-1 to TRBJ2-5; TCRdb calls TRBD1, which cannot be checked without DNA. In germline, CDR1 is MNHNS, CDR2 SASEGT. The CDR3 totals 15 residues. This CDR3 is CASRGVRNQKETQYF.

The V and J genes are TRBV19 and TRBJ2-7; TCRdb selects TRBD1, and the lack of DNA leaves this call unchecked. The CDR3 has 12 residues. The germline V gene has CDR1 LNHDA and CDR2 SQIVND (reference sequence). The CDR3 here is CASLGPGGEQYF.

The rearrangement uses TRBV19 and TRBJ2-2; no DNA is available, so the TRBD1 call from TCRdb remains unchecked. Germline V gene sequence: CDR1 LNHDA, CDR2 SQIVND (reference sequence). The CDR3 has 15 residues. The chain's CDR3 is CASSIYRADTGELFF.

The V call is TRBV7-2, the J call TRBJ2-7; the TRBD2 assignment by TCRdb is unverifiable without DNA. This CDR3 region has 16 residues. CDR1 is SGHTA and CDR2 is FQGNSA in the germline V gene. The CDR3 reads CASSQRDYTNSYEQYF.